The clone carrying this T cell receptor beta chain was observed at least ten times. Its antigen is not identified. Its ends do not fully match the called genes, so a read error is possible. The record originates from a study of Graves' ophthalmopathy and Graves' hyperthyroidism. Study-level points and caveats: Ophthalmopathy progression predictions by the model showed 72% to 80% specificity and roughly 71% sensitivity. Most expanded thyroid clonotypes above 0.001 frequency also appeared in blood.

The CDR3 is 13 amino acids. Germline CDR1 is MNHEY and CDR2 is SVGEGT. Amplification targeted the TCR beta CDR3 regions, with RNA transcripts as the source material. HTBI-primed first-round RT-PCR preceded second-round multiplex PCR. One entry per CDR3 protein, called by TCRdb with MiXCR from the multiplex PCR reads. This table has some 400,000 distinct CDR3 sequences, about 17% appearing once. The chain joins TRBV6-2 or TRBV6-3 to TRBJ2-4; 9 bases fit TRBD1. Sequenced material: peripheral blood. This sequence originates from a woman between 18 and 29 years old with Graves' ophthalmopathy. CDR3 DNA sequence: TGTGCCAGCAGTTCGTACAGGGGGCGCAAAAAGTGCTTC. This translates into CASSSYRGRKKCF.